A single T cell receptor (beta chain) is shown here with its context. This clone came up once. The antigen it binds to is not known. No base quality information exists; no much larger clone differs at one position. From a lookup of the germline V gene, CDR1 and CDR2 are SGDLS and YYNGEE. V was cut back by 0 bases and J by 0 bases, leaving a gap of 10 bases between them. The CDR3 goes from the cysteine to the phenylalanine over 15 residues. The kept DNA is CDR3 alone, 45 bases in frame from the first base. A second Seattle source provided samples from volunteer blood donors who had recovered from COVID-19. The collaborating institutions used their own protocols to collect whole blood in K2EDTA tubes. For TCRbeta analysis, collaborators shipped samples in one of three forms: frozen whole blood, isolated PBMCs, or DNA extracted from either of those sample types. TCRbeta CDR3 regions were amplified from genomic DNA by means of the immunoSEQ Assay, a bias-controlled multiplex PCR. The paper's data handling went like this. Within the assay, amplification of reference gene primers was used to estimate how many nucleated cells each sample contained. Sequence reads were collapsed and filtered to measure the absolute abundance of every unique TCRbeta CDR3 rearrangement. For each sample, productive Simpson clonality was calculated as the square root of Simpson's diversity index across productive rearrangements. This immuneACCESS table, as held by TCRdb, lists in-frame sequences with V and J called but not all clones. Of the missing ones, under half trace to an unresolved V gene in checked studies; the others have no known cause. The V and J calls and clone size were taken over from that table, and D and trimming were inferred from the DNA. The sample table records about 250,000 clones; roughly nine tenths of these occur just once. The top ten hold 1.5% to 2% of the sample.

This entry belongs to a study of blood T cell repertoires in COVID-19 (dated by TCRdb to 2018 to 2021). Study-level background: The collaborator samples originated in the United States, Italy and Spain and spanned the acute and convalescent phases of COVID-19. Where available, HLA class I and class II types were taken from metadata supplied by the sample provider and were not determined by assay-based typing. Deeply sampled blood TCRbeta repertoires from subjects exposed to, actively infected with, or recovered from COVID-19 were included in the dataset. The material from the prospective study consisted of cDNA or gDNA derived from T cells, B-cell-depleted T cells, or PBMCs. Sample metadata almost always included a de-identified subject ID, COVID-19 status, age in years and sex. The repertoires were made available in a free public database intended to serve as a resource for research on the immune response to SARS-CoV-2. The samples were drawn from the first 160 participants of the ongoing ImmuneRACE study and from under 1,500 subjects provided by 6 global collaborators.

Study-wide findings and limitations: The quantity of clinical and demographic metadata differed by source and by participant and was supplied without curation.

The chain joins TRBV9 to TRBJ2-7; the D gene cannot be resolved reliably. Sequenced material: peripheral blood. The receptor's source is an older woman who had recovered from COVID-19. Read as DNA, the sequence is TGTGCCAGCAGCGTAGAGGATAGGAGCTCCTACGAGCAGTACTTC. This encodes CASSVEDRSSYEQYF.